Below, 9 T cell receptor beta chains from the same sample are listed, as sequenced in a study of blood T cell repertoires in COVID-19. This table comes from immunoSEQ multiplex PCR, and its TCRdb copy is limited to in-frame clones, with some not included. This table has hundreds of thousands of clones, more than 75% appearing once. Sequenced input: peripheral blood. The receptors were gathered from a woman between 18 and 30 years old who had recovered from COVID-19.

The chain carries TRBV5-1 and TRBJ2-1; D not resolved. Germline CDR1 is SGHRS and CDR2 is YFSETQ. CDR3 length: 17 amino acids. Trimming shortened V by 4 bases and J by 2 bases, and 19 bases separated the two germline ends. In DNA, the CDR3 is TGCGCCAGCAGCCCCGATAGTGGTCCACCCACCTACAATGAGCAGTTCTTC. This sequence encodes CASSPDSGPPTYNEQFF.

The chain recombines TRBV15 with TRBJ1-6, with D unclear. Trimming stripped 3 bases from V and 3 bases from J, with 12 bases between. The CDR3 contains 16 residues. The V gene's germline CDR1 is LNHNV and CDR2 YYDKDF (reference sequence). The CDR3 region has the DNA TGTGCCACCAGCAGGGCTTCGAACAGCTATAATTCACCCCTCCACTTT. This codes for CATSRASNSYNSPLHF.

The J gene is TRBJ1-2, the V gene TRBV19, with D unclear. The V end lost 3 bases, the J end lost 4 bases, and 6 bases lay between the germline ends. The CDR3 covers 12 residues. CDR1 and CDR2 from the germline V gene are LNHDA and SQIVND (reference sequence). In DNA form, the CDR3 reads TGTGCCAGTAGTATGGAGGGCTATGGCTACACCTTC. It is translated as CASSMEGYGYTF.

This clone was detected only once. The chain has TRBV27 and TRBJ1-1, with 10 bases identical to TRBD1. CDR3 size: 15 residues. Germline lookup yields CDR1 MNHEY and CDR2 SMNVEV (reference sequence). The junction had 6 bases not matched to a gene; V was cut back by 3 bases and J by 5 bases. CDR3 sequence reads: CASSLAGTGETEAFF. CDR3 in DNA: TGTGCCAGCAGTTTGGCCGGGACAGGGGAGACTGAAGCTTTCTTT.

This chain connects TRBV24-1 to TRBJ1-2; the match to TRBD1 covers 9 bases. Germline-derived CDR1 and CDR2 are KGHDR and SFDVKD. After removal of 3 bases from V and 6 bases from J, the junction contained 10 bases not matched to a gene. This CDR3 spans 16 amino acids. CDR3 loop: CATSDRTGEDSDGYTF. CDR3 nucleotide sequence: TGTGCCACCAGTGATCGGACAGGGGAAGACTCGGATGGCTACACCTTC.

The chain has TRBV18 and TRBJ1-2; D might be TRBD1 (6 bases). Germline V CDR1 and CDR2: KGHSH, LQKENI. V gave up 6 bases and J gave up 4 bases, with 24 bases separating them. The length of the CDR3 is 17 residues. The CDR3 nucleotides are TGTGCCAGCTCCCCGATGGATCCGGCCAGGGGTGTCTATGGCTACACCTTC. Amino acids: CASSPMDPARGVYGYTF.

The chain joins TRBV4-1 to TRBJ1-4, with TRBD1 matching 10 bases. Germline assignment: CDR1 MGHRA and CDR2 YSYEKL. The J segment lost 10 bases and the V segment lost 4 bases, leaving 9 bases of the junction unmatched. CDR3 length equals 15 residues. CDR3 DNA sequence: TGCGCCAGCAGCCGACCAGGGACAGGGGAAGGAAAACTGTTTTTT. Residues: CASSRPGTGEGKLFF.

The chain joins TRBV7-2 to TRBJ2-1; D call uncertain. Deletions cut 0 bases from V and 0 bases from J, with 9 bases between. This CDR3 spans 16 amino acids. From germline, CDR1 is SGHTA and CDR2 FQGNSA. CDR3 in amino acids: CASSLAPPGSYNEQFF. The CDR3 DNA reads TGTGCCAGCAGCTTAGCCCCCCCGGGCTCCTACAATGAGCAGTTCTTC.

The V and J genes are TRBV15 and TRBJ2-5; 9 bases are shared with TRBD1. This CDR3 has 16 amino acids. Germline-derived CDR1 and CDR2 are LNHNV and YYDKDF (reference sequence). Trimming took 3 bases from V and 4 from J; bases not matched to a gene: 9. This CDR3 is CATSRGDRGGLETQYF. The DNA of the CDR3 is TGTGCCACCAGCAGGGGTGACAGGGGGGGATTAGAGACCCAGTACTTC.